Listed below are T cell receptor beta chains from one sample, sequenced in a study of Siglec-9 on CD8 T cells in melanoma. The method was immunoSEQ multiplex PCR; TCRdb's version includes in-frame clones alone and lacks a portion of them. The sample yields about 30,000 clones, 75% to 85% seen once. Source material: Siglec-9- CD8+ T cells sorted from blood. These receptors were collected from a human donor in good health. Both conserved end residues are part of each CDR3. The D gene is left open where the match is weak. For some rows the clone size is stated as once, few or many, or as a class when expanded; others skip it.

V	size	J	D	length	CDR3	DNA
TRBV19	.	TRBJ2-7	.	13	CASSLGTSYEQYF	TGTGCCAGTAGCCTAGGGACCTCCTACGAGCAGTACTTC
TRBV5-5	.	TRBJ2-7	TRBD1	14	CASSLGTGAYEQYF	TGTGCCAGCAGCTTGGGGACAGGGGCCTACGAGCAGTACTTC
TRBV4-1	.	TRBJ1-2	.	12	CASSHTGGGYTF	TGCGCCAGCAGCCACACGGGTGGCGGCTACACCTTC
TRBV10-1	.	TRBJ2-5	TRBD2	15	CASSDPGEGQETQYF	TGCGCCAGCAGTGACCCCGGGGAGGGACAAGAGACCCAGTACTTC
TRBV15	.	TRBJ2-1	TRBD1	12	CATSPGGIEQFF	TGTGCCACCAGCCCAGGGGGAATTGAGCAGTTCTTC
TRBV11-2	.	TRBJ1-6	.	17	CASSLETGSSDNSPLHF	TGTGCCAGCAGCTTAGAAACAGGGTCGTCCGATAATTCACCCCTCCACTTT
TRBV19	few	TRBJ1-1	.	14	CASSTWEVNTEAFF	TGTGCCAGTAGTACCTGGGAGGTGAACACTGAAGCTTTCTTT
TRBV28	.	TRBJ2-1	.	13	CASSVRGDNEQFF	TGTGCCAGCTCCGTCAGGGGGGACAATGAGCAGTTCTTC
TRBV27	.	TRBJ2-6	.	12	CANHSGANVLTF	TGTGCCAACCACTCTGGGGCCAACGTCCTGACTTTC
TRBV27	.	TRBJ2-5	.	13	CASSSGTQKTQYF	TGTGCCAGCAGTTCCGGGACGCAAAAGACCCAGTACTTC
TRBV27	.	TRBJ2-4	TRBD2	12	CASGWGGNIQYF	TGTGCCAGCGGTTGGGGGGGAAACATTCAGTACTTC
TRBV7-6	.	TRBJ2-6	.	17	CASSLGTLTVGANVLTF	TGTGCCAGCAGCTTAGGAACTCTGACAGTTGGGGCCAACGTCCTGACTTTC
TRBV29-1	.	TRBJ2-1	TRBD2	15	CSAFPGTSAYNEQFF	TGCAGCGCCTTCCCAGGGACTAGCGCCTACAATGAGCAGTTCTTC
TRBV9	.	TRBJ2-3	TRBD2	15	CASSVETSGTDTQYF	TGTGCCAGCAGCGTAGAAACTAGCGGCACAGATACGCAGTATTTT
TRBV6-1	.	TRBJ1-5	TRBD1	15	CASSEETGGRQPQHF	TGTGCCAGCAGTGAAGAAACAGGGGGGCGTCAGCCCCAGCATTTT
TRBV7-6	few	TRBJ2-5	.	14	CASSLGGAQETQYF	TGTGCCAGCAGCTTAGGGGGGGCGCAAGAGACCCAGTACTTC
TRBV19	.	TRBJ2-1	.	13	CASSMSISNEQFF	TGTGCCAGTAGTATGTCCATCTCCAATGAGCAGTTCTTC
TRBV2	.	TRBJ2-3	TRBD2	14	CASRLAGAVDTQYF	TGTGCCAGCAGACTAGCGGGTGCGGTGGATACGCAGTATTTT
TRBV6-1	.	TRBJ1-4	TRBD1	18	CASSEAVGLGGPAEKLFF	TGTGCCAGCAGTGAAGCGGTCGGGTTAGGGGGCCCAGCTGAAAAACTGTTTTTT
TRBV5-1	.	TRBJ2-3	TRBD2	22	CASSLVASGRTGPKKSTDTQYF	TGCGCCAGCAGCTTGGTGGCTAGCGGGAGGACGGGCCCCAAAAAAAGTACAGATACGCAGTATTTT
TRBV11-2	.	TRBJ1-1	TRBD1	14	CASSSQNRGTEAFF	TGTGCCAGCAGCTCCCAAAACAGGGGAACTGAAGCTTTCTTT
TRBV28	.	TRBJ1-2	.	16	CASSSSGGIEAIGYTF	TGTGCCAGCAGTTCCTCCGGTGGAATCGAGGCGATTGGCTACACCTTC
TRBV28	.	TRBJ1-4	.	15	CASSLSLGQNEKLFF	TGTGCCAGCAGTTTAAGTCTGGGGCAAAATGAAAAACTGTTTTTT
TRBV2	.	TRBJ1-2	.	16	CASSETPQNLNYGYTF	TGTGCCAGCAGTGAAACCCCCCAGAACCTTAACTATGGCTACACCTTC
TRBV7-9	.	TRBJ2-3	.	17	CASSSSRGGGGTDTQYF	TGTGCCAGCAGCTCCTCACGAGGGGGGGGAGGCACAGATACGCAGTATTTT
TRBV9	.	TRBJ2-1	TRBD2	18	CASSLGTSGGARPNEQFF	TGTGCCAGCAGCTTAGGGACTAGCGGGGGGGCTCGGCCCAATGAGCAGTTCTTC
TRBV30	few	TRBJ1-5	TRBD1	14	CAWSVGQGYQPQHF	TGTGCCTGGAGTGTCGGACAGGGCTATCAGCCCCAGCATTTT
TRBV6-4	.	TRBJ1-2	TRBD1	16	CASSDSNRGRNYGYTF	TGTGCCAGCAGTGACTCGAACAGGGGGCGCAACTATGGCTACACCTTC
TRBV6-5	.	TRBJ2-1	TRBD2	14	CASQKAGGYNEQFF	TGTGCCAGCCAAAAAGCGGGAGGGTACAATGAGCAGTTCTTC
TRBV7-2	.	TRBJ1-3	.	16	CASSFVSGDSGNTIYF	TGTGCCAGCAGCTTTGTCTCAGGGGACTCTGGAAACACCATATATTTT
TRBV27	.	TRBJ2-3	.	16	CASSLSTDRRTDTQYF	TGTGCCAGCAGTTTATCAACGGACCGACGCACAGATACGCAGTATTTT
TRBV29-1	.	TRBJ2-1	.	15	CSVELWQGTYNEQFF	TGCAGCGTTGAATTGTGGCAGGGAACCTACAATGAGCAGTTCTTC
TRBV6-1	.	TRBJ2-2	.	14	CASSAGPITGELFF	TGTGCCAGCAGTGCGGGACCGATCACCGGGGAGCTGTTTTTT
TRBV29-1	.	TRBJ2-3	.	17	CSVDGLASSPSTDTQYF	TGCAGCGTTGACGGTCTGGCTAGCAGCCCTAGCACAGATACGCAGTATTTT
TRBV7-9	.	TRBJ2-1	TRBD2	19	CASSSSRTSGRRGYNEQFF	TGTGCCAGCAGCTCCTCCAGGACTAGCGGGAGAAGGGGATACAATGAGCAGTTCTTC
TRBV19	.	TRBJ2-6	.	14	CASRTAKGANVLTF	TGTGCCAGTAGGACCGCGAAGGGGGCCAACGTCCTGACTTTC
TRBV29-1	.	TRBJ2-2	.	13	CSVEEGVAGELFF	TGCAGCGTTGAGGAAGGGGTAGCCGGGGAGCTGTTTTTT
TRBV6-6	.	TRBJ1-2	.	15	CASTYEPGTSYGYTF	TGTGCCAGCACTTACGAGCCCGGGACTAGCTATGGCTACACCTTC